The text below deals with one TCR beta chain. The antigen it binds to is not known. Per-nucleotide qualities are absent, and no much larger clonotype sits a single base away. To demonstrate the VDJtools post-analysis software, TCR beta repertoires were profiled from the peripheral blood of more than 10 young patients with multiple sclerosis. The multiple sclerosis patients were children and adolescents ranging in age from about 6 to 17 years. These data come from a study of post-analysis software for immune sequencing data (dated by TCRdb to 2015 to 2017). About the full investigation: Recorded disease courses included relapsing-remitting, secondary progressive and progressive-relapsing multiple sclerosis, with some patients lacking subtype annotation. The patient repertoires were compared against 11 previously published healthy control repertoires obtained from donors aged roughly 6 to 26 years. A subset of samples was prepared in parallel using single-end sample barcoding, then pooled and co-amplified after Illumina adapter ligation.

In the germline V gene, CDR1 corresponds to MNHNS and CDR2 to SASEGT. Spanning cysteine to phenylalanine, the CDR3 consists of 15 amino acids. Left in the record is the CDR3 DNA by itself, 45 bases read in frame from the first base. V drops 0 bases and J drops 4 bases, leaving 12 bases in between. Results the study describes overall, beyond this receptor: The multiple sclerosis patient group was slightly younger than the control group. Direct clustering with F measure revealed strong co-clustering of samples prepared in the same batch, which led to a batch-effect correction. Significantly lower normalized Chao1 diversity was found in multiple sclerosis patients than in controls, suggesting substantial peripheral T-cell clonal expansion. Roughly 5 TRBV segments, including TRBV5-6, TRBV5-1 and TRBV20-1, were significantly more frequent in patients than controls.

Receptors were amplified or captured by PCR. TCRdb lists the instrument as Illumina HiSeq 2500. To reduce PCR and sequencing biases, unique molecular identifiers were built into the TCR beta cDNA libraries. About 500,000 cDNA molecules were obtained for every 1 to 10 million input T cells, so each molecule roughly corresponded to one T cell. Patient libraries were prepared and sequenced with the same protocol used for the earlier healthy control dataset. Samples belonging to the same batch were prepared together, multiplexed and sequenced on a shared HiSeq lane. In the authors' own workflow: Raw barcoded reads were processed with MIGEC, and single-read molecular identifier groups were discarded before consensus assembly and CDR3 extraction. VDJtools was used for post-analysis of the clonotype tables, and diversity was normalized by down-sampling every dataset to the size of the smallest sample. Repertoire overlap clustering matched CDR3 amino acid but not nucleotide sequences to correct batch-related cross-sample contamination. TCRdb handled the public reads itself, with Q25 trimming in fastp and clone calling in MiXCR, and kept productive beta chains. Rows with one shared CDR3 protein collapse into an entry with the most common genes and DNA. It is TCRdb's table, rather than the study itself, that gives the V and J calls and clone size. The sample has almost 700,000 distinct CDR3 sequences on record, approximately 60% of them singletons. About 11% of the sample rests with the top ten.

The V gene is TRBV6-1 and the J gene is TRBJ1-2; no D gene call is confident. The sequence derives from a girl aged 2 to 10 with multiple sclerosis. Specimen: blood. For the CDR3, the sequence is CASSEARTLPYGYTF. The sequenced DNA: TGTGCCAGCAGTGAAGCTCGCACCCTTCCCTATGGCTACACCTTC.